This T cell receptor beta chain was sequenced for a study of early T cells in non-severe SARS-CoV-2 infection (dated by TCRdb to 2020 to 2022). Some background on the complete study: Because TCR sequencing relied on bulk RNA taken from unsorted whole blood, pairing of alpha and beta chains was not possible.

The junction carries 13 bases between V and J, which are trimmed by 2 bases and 2 bases respectively. Inclusive of the bounding cysteine and phenylalanine, the CDR3 is 15 residues long. Only CDR3 DNA is held: 45 bases, read in frame from base 1. The germline V gene gives CDR1 as LGHNA and CDR2 as YNFKEQ. This clonotype occurred a few times. The clone's antigen remains unknown. No per-base quality is available; no much larger clone lies one base away. A case-control design nested within a healthcare worker cohort in London, UK, was used, with weekly nasopharyngeal swab PCR tests and blood sampling performed. Healthcare workers were recruited during the week of the UK lockdown, between 23 and 31 March 2020, and followed weekly for up to about 16 weeks. Overall results and qualifications from the work: Matching against VDJdb was skewed toward anti-spike CD8 responses, likely underestimated virus-specific expansions, and missed private and CD4 specificities.

Receptor amplification or capture employed 5' RACE. Sequencer: NextSeq 500. To correct for sequencing error and PCR bias, the TCR library protocol tagged individual cDNA molecules with unique molecular identifiers. Both TCR alpha and beta chains were sequenced, and tight co-correlation was observed between alpha and beta sequence abundances in each sample. Per the source publication's procedure: Decombinator V4 was used to annotate TCR sequences for V gene, J gene and CDR3. TCRs were defined as expanded if a significant change between any two time points was detected under a Poisson model with p below 0.0001. TCR abundances were normalised to the total number of TCRs sequenced per sample and were expressed as counts per million. TRAV1-2 paired with TRAJ12, TRAJ20 or TRAJ33 defined MAIT TCRs, while TRAV10 paired with TRAJ18 defined iNKT TCRs. VDJdb, accessed 1 November 2021, was searched for CMV, EBV and SARS-CoV-2 annotated TCRs, with TCRs annotated for multiple antigens excluded. TCRdb redid the processing of the public reads, applying fastp at Q25 and MiXCR, and retained in-frame beta chains. Entries are consolidated by CDR3 protein sequence, retaining the most common genes and DNA. TCRdb's processing, not the authors', yielded these V and J calls. The sample contains fewer than 120,000 distinct CDR3 sequences, roughly 12% of them found a single time. The leading ten clones occupy approximately 3.8% of the sample.

The V gene is TRBV4-2 and the J gene is TRBJ2-7, with no D gene named confidently. Sequencing was performed on whole blood, taken at baseline. The receptor's source is an adult who was a healthcare worker with PCR-confirmed SARS-CoV-2 infection or an uninfected control (not recorded which). CDR3 protein: CASSQLGNLAYEQYF. The nucleotide sequence is given as TGTGCCAGCAGCCAATTGGGGAATTTAGCCTACGAGCAGTACTTC.